One TCR beta chain is described in this entry. No antigen is known for it. Regulatory T cells were sorted as CD4+CD25hiCD127low/negative. Measured with immunoSEQ multiplex PCR; TCRdb has only the in-frame clones, and not every one. The sample shows 20,000 to 25,000 clones, roughly 93% of them seen only once. The data were obtained in a study of B cell selection in AIRE deficiency. General study findings and limits: Shorter CDR3s marked shared Treg sequences, biased toward few non-templated insertions. Approximately 31% of healthy-shared Treg sequences were found among patient Tconv cells.

CDR3 size: 15 residues. Trimming left V 4 bases short and J 7 bases short, with 16 bases between. Germline-derived CDR1 and CDR2 are LNHDA and SQIVND (reference sequence). The clonotype comes from a human donor with AIRE deficiency. The J gene is TRBJ2-2, the V gene TRBV19, with TRBD2 as a possible D gene (6 bases). Sequenced input: Tregs sorted from PBMCs. The CDR3 loop reads CASSTGLRRGGELFF. The CDR3 DNA reads as TGTGCCAGTAGTACGGGACTCCGGAGGGGCGGGGAGCTGTTTTTT.